The present TCR beta chain was sequenced within a study of blood T cell repertoires in COVID-19. Original handling: How many nucleated cells were present was estimated from reference gene primer amplification. Only in-frame clones appear in the TCRdb table, and some are missing; sequencing was by immunoSEQ multiplex PCR. Clone size and V and J calls were adopted from that table, with D and trimming inferred from the DNA. There are about 140,000 clones in the sample; 84% occur only once, and around 1.6% lies in the top ten. The CDR3 consists of 12 residues. Germline CDR1 SGHNT, CDR2 YENEEA. The V end lost 0 bases, the J end lost 8 bases, and 7 bases lay between the germline ends.

The receptor was isolated from a young woman who had been exposed to COVID-19. This rearrangement joins TRBV11-3 to TRBJ1-1; no firm D call. Sequenced input: PBMCs or T cells enriched from blood (not recorded which). The CDR3, as DNA: TGTGCCAGCAGCTTAGAGGGCAGGGAAGCTTTCTTT. This translates into CASSLEGREAFF. The full variable domain, completed using reference TRBV11-3 and TRBJ1-1, is EAGVVQSPRYKIIEKKQPVAFWCNPISGHNTLYWYLQNLGQGPELLIRYENEEAVDDSQLPKDRFSAERLKGVDSTLKIQPAELGDSAVYLCASSLEGREAFFGQGTRLTVV.